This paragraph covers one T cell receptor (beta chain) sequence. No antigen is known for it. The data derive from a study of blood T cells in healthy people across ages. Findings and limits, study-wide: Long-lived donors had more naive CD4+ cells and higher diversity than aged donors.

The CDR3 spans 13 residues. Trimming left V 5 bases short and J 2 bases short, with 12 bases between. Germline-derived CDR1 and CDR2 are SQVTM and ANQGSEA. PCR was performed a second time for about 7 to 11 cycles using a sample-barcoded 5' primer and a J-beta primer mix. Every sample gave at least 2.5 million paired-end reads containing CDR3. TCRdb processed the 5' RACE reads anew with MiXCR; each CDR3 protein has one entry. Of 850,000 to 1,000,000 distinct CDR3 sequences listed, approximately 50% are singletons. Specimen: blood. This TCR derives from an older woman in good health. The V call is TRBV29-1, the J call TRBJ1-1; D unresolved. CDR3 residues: CSVRTGFNTEAFF. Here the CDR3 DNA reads TGCAGCGTTCGCACGGGCTTCAACACTGAAGCTTTCTTT.